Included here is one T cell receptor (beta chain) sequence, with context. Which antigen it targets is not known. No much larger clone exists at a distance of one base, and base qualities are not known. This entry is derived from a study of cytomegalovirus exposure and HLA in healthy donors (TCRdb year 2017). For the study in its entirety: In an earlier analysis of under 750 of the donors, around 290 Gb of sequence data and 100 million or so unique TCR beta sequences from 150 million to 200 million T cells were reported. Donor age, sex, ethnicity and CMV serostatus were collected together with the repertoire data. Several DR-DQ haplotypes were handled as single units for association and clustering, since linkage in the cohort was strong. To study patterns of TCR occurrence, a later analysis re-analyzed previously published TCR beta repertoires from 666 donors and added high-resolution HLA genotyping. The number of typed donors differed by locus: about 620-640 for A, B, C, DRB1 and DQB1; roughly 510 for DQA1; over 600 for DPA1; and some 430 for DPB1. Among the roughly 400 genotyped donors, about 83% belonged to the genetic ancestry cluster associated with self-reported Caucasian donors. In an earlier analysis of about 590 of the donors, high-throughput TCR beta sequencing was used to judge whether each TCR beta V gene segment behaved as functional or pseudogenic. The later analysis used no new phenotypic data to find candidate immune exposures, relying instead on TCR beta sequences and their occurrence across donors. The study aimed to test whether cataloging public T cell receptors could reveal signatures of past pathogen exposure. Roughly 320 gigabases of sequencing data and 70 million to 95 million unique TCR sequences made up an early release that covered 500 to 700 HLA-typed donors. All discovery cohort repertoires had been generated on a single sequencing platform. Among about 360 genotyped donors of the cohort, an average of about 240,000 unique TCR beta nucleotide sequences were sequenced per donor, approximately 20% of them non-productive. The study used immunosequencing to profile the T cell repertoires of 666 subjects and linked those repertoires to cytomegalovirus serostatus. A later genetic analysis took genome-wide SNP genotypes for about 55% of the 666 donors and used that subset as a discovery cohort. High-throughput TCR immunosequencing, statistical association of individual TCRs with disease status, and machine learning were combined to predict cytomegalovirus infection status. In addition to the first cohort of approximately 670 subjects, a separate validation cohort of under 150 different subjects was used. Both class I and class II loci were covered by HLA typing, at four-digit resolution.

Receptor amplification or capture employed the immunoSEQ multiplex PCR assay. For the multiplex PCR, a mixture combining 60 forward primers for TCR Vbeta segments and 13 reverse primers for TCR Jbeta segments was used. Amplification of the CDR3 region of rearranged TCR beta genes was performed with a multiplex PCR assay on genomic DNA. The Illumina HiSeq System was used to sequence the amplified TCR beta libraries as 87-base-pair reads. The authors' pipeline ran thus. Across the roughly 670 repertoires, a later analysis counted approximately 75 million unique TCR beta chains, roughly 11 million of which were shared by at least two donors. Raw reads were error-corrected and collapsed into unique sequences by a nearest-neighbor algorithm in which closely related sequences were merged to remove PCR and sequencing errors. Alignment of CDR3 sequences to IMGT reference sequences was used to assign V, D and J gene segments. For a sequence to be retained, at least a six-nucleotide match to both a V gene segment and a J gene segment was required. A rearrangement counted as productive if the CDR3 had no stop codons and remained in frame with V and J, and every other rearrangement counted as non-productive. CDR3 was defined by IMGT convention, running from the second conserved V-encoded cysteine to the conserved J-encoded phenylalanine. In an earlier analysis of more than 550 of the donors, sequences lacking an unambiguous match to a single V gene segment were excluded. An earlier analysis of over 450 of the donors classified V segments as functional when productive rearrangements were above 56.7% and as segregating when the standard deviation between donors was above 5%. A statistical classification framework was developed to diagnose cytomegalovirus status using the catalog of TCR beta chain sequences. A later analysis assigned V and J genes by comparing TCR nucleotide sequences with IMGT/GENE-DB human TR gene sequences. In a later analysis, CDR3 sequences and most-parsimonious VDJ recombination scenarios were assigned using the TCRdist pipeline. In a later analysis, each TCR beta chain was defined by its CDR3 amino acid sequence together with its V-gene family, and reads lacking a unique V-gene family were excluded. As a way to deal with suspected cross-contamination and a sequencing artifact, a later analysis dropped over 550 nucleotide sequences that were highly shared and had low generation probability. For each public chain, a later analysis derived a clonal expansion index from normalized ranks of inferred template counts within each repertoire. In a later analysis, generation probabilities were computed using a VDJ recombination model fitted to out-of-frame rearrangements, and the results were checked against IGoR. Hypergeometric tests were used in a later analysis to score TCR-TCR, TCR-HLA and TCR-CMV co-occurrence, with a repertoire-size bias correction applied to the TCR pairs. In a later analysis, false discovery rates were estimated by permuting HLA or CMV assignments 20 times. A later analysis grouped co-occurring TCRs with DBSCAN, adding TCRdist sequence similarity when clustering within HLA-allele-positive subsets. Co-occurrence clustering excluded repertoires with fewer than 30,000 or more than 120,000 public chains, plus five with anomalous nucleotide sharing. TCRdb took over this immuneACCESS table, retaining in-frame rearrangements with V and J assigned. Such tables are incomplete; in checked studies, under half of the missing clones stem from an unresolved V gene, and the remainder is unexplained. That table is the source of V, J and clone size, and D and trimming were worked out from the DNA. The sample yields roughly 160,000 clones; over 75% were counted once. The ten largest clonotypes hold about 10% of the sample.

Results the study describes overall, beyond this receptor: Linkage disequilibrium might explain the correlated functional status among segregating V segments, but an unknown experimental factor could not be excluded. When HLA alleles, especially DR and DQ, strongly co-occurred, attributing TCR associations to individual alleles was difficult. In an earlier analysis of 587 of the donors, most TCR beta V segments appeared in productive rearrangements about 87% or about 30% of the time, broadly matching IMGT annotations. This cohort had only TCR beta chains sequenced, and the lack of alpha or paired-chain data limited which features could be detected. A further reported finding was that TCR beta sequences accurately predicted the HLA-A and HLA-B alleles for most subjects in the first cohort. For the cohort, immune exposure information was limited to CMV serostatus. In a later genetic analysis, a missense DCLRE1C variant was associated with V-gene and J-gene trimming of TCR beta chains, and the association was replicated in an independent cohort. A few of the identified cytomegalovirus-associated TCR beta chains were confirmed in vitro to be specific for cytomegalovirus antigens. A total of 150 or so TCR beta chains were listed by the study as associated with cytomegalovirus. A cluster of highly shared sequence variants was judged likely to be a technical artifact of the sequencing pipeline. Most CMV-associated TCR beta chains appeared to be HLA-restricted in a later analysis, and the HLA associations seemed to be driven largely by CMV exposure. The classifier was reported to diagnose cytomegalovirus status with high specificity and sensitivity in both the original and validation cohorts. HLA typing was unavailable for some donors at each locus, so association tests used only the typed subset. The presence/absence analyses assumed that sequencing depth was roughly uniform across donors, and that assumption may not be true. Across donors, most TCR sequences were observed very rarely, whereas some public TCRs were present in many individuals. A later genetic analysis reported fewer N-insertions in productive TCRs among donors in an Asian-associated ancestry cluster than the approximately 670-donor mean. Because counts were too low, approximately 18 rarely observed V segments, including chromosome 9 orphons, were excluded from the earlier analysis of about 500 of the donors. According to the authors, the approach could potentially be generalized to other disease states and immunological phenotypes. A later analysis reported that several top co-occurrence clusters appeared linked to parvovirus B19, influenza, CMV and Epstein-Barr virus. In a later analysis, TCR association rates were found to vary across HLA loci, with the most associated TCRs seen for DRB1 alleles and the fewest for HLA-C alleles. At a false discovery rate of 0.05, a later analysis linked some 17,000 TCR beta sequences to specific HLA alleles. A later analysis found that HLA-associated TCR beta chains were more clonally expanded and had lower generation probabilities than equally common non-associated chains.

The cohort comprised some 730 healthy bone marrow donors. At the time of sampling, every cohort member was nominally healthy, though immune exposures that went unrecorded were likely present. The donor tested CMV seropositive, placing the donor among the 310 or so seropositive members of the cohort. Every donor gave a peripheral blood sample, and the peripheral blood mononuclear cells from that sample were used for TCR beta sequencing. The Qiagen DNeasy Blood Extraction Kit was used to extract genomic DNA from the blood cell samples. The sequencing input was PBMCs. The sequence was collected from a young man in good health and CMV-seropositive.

CDR3 sequence: CATLVPGANVLTF. The DNA sequence is given as TGTGCCACCCTTGTTCCTGGGGCCAACGTCCTGACTTTC. The chain is encoded by TRBV21-1 joined to TRBJ2-6; the table assigns TRBD2, which was not confirmed against the DNA. TRBV21-1 constitutes a pseudogene. The CDR3, cysteine through phenylalanine, is 13 amino acids long. The read is trimmed to its CDR3 DNA, 39 bases read in frame from base 1.